Following are 4 T cell receptor beta chains from one sample sequenced in a study of blood T cells in healthy people across ages. A J-beta primer mix and a sample-barcoded 5' primer were used in a second PCR of about 7 to 12 cycles. TCRdb reprocessed the 5' RACE reads via MiXCR and lists one record per CDR3 protein. This table holds fewer than 2,000,000 distinct CDR3 sequences, around 40% found once. The sequenced material came from blood. These receptors all stem from a human donor in good health.

The rearrangement links TRBV20-1 to TRBJ2-4; D is unresolved. The CDR3 is 13 amino acids. V was clipped by 0 bases and J by 13 bases, with 16 bases between them. The germline V gene encodes CDR1 DFQATT and CDR2 SNEGSKA (reference sequence). This CDR3 is CSARDSPERPQYF. The DNA of the CDR3 is TGCAGTGCTAGAGATAGTCCGGAGCGACCGCAGTACTTC.

This chain connects TRBV28 to TRBJ2-5; TRBD1 is a possible D gene (6 bases). CDR3 length: 15 amino acids. Germline V gene lookup returns CDR1 MDHEN and CDR2 SYDVKM. The V end lost 8 bases, the J end lost 1 base, and 17 bases lay between the germline ends. This CDR3 is CASDVPGALQETQYF. In DNA form, the CDR3 reads TGTGCCAGCGACGTTCCAGGGGCACTCCAAGAGACCCAGTACTTC.

This chain connects TRBV7-2 to TRBJ1-2; 7 nucleotides line up with TRBD1. The CDR3 spans 14 residues. V lost 5 bases and J lost 5; bases outside the gene matches: 8. Germline CDR1 is SGHTA and CDR2 is FQGNSA. The CDR3 loop reads CASSPSRGMYGYTF. CDR3 bases: TGTGCCAGCAGCCCGTCCAGGGGGATGTATGGCTACACCTTC.

This clonotype was seen only a few times. The chain carries TRBV12-3 or TRBV12-4 and TRBJ1-2; D is unresolved. Trimming took 2 bases from V and 1 from J, leaving 11 bases between them. The CDR3 has 15 residues. CDR3 residues: CASSLSTGDNYGYTF. In DNA, the CDR3 is TGTGCCAGCAGTTTATCAACGGGAGATAACTATGGCTACACCTTC.